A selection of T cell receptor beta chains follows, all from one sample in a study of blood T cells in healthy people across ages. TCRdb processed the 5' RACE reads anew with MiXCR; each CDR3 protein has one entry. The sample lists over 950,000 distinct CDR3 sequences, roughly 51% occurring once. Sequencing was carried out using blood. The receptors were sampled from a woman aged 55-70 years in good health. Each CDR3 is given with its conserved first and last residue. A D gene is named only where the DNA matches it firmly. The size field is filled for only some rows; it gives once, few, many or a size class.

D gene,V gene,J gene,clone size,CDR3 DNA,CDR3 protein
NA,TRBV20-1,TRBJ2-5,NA,TGCAGTGCTAGACCCGACAGGCCAGAGACCCAGTACTTC,CSARPDRPETQYF
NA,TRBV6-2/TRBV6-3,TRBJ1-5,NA,TGCGCCAGCAGTTATCGACGGACGAATCAGCCCCAGCATTTT,CASSYRRTNQPQHF
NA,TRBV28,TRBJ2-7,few,TGTGCCAGCAGTTTGTTTCGGTCCGAGCAGTACTTC,CASSLFRSEQYF
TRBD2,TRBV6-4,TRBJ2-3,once,TGTGCCAGCAGTGACGTGACGGGAGGGTCGGATACGCAGTATTTT,CASSDVTGGSDTQYF
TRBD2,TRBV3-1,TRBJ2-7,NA,TGTGCCAGCAGCCATAACATCGGCGGGAGGGTGAATGAGCAGTACTTC,CASSHNIGGRVNEQYF
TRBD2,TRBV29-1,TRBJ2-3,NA,TGCAGCGTTGAAGGGGGGGGCGAAGTTAGCGGGAGTTTTGGTCCAGATACGCAGTATTTT,CSVEGGGEVSGSFGPDTQYF
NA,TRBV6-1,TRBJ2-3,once,TGTGCCAGTCGGGAAGCTAGCACAGATACGCAGTATTTT,CASREASTDTQYF
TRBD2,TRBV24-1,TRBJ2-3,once,TGTGCCACCCGGACTAGCGGGAGAGGTGGCACAGATACGCAGTATTTT,CATRTSGRGGTDTQYF
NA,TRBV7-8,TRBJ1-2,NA,TGTGCCAGCAGCTTAGCGGGGGGCGGCTTAGCTAGCTATGGCTACACCTTC,CASSLAGGGLASYGYTF
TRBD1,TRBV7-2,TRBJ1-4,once,TGTGCCAGCACCAAACAGGGGACGGGTGAAAAACTGTTTTTT,CASTKQGTGEKLFF
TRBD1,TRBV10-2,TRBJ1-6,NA,TGCGCCAGCGGACAGGGGAATTCACCCCTCCACTTT,CASGQGNSPLHF
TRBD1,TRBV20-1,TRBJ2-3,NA,TGCAGTGCTAGACTACAGGGGGCAGATACGCAGTATTTT,CSARLQGADTQYF
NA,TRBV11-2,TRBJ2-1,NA,TGTGCCAGCAGCCCTCGCGGAATTAGAAATGAGCAGTTCTTC,CASSPRGIRNEQFF
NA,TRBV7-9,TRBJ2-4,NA,TGTGCCAGCAGCCTTGCCAGACCTGCGGCCAAAAACATTCAGTACTTC,CASSLARPAAKNIQYF